The T cell receptor beta chain under discussion was sequenced for a study of human T cells and chemical hapten exposure. Indicated time point: healthy volunteer bleed at 6 weeks. Extraction yielded total RNA from whole blood (unfractionated). The CDR3 is made up of 16 amino acids. Trimming removed 5 bases from V and 6 bases from J; junction bases left unmatched: 11. Germline V CDR1 and CDR2: SGHAT, FQNNGV. This clonotype was counted a few times. TCRdb used MiXCR to reprocess the RACE reads, holding one entry per CDR3 protein. The top ten hold 1.7% of the sample, which has 60,000 to 90,000 distinct CDR3 sequences, approximately 8.6% seen once.

Sequencing input: whole blood. The sequence derives from a female donor in good health. Some clones in this sample may be carry-over from other donors' samples. The chain joins TRBV11-2 to TRBJ2-7; 12 bases map to TRBD2. The DNA of the CDR3 is TGTGCCAGCAGCCCCCTTCTAGCGGGGGGGCCGGTCGAGCAGTACTTC. Its protein is CASSPLLAGGPVEQYF.